This T cell receptor (beta chain) is drawn from a study of cytomegalovirus exposure and HLA in healthy donors listed by TCRdb under 2017. About the investigation overall: According to an earlier analysis of several hundred of the donors, some 180 million T cells yielded roughly 110 million unique TCR beta sequences and about 280 Gb of sequence data. An early release covering approximately 600 HLA-typed donors comprised around 300 gigabases of sequencing data and approximately 80 million unique TCR sequences. Of the 300 to 500 genotyped donors, approximately 81% were placed in the genetic ancestry cluster associated with self-reported Caucasian donors. The aim of the study was to test whether cataloging public T cell receptors could identify signatures of past pathogen exposure. The T cell repertoires of 666 subjects were profiled by immunosequencing and related to cytomegalovirus serostatus. Besides the first cohort of around 670 subjects, a separate validation cohort made up of 95 to 150 different subjects was used. High-throughput TCR immunosequencing, statistical association of individual TCRs with disease status, and machine learning were combined to predict cytomegalovirus infection status. In a later analysis, previously published TCR beta repertoires from 550 to 750 donors were re-analyzed and high-resolution HLA genotyping was added so that TCR occurrence patterns could be studied. Rather than drawing on any new phenotypic data, the later analysis identified candidate immune exposures from TCR beta sequences and the way those sequences occurred across donors. To decide whether each TCR beta V gene segment behaved as functional or pseudogenic, an earlier analysis of nearly 600 of the donors relied on high-throughput TCR beta sequencing. Donor age, sex, ethnicity and CMV serostatus were compiled together with the repertoire data. Genome-wide SNP genotypes for about three fifths of the 666 donors were used in a later genetic analysis, which treated that subset as a discovery cohort. Every discovery cohort repertoire had been produced on one sequencing platform. Both class I and class II loci were covered by HLA typing, at four-digit resolution. The number of typed donors differed by locus: about 620-630 for A, B, C, DRB1 and DQB1; approximately 520 for DQA1; 606 for DPA1; and 400 to 480 for DPB1. Five DR-DQ haplotypes were handled as single units for association and clustering, since linkage in the cohort was strong. Among some 410 genotyped donors of the cohort, an average of around 250,000 unique TCR beta nucleotide sequences was sequenced per donor, of which about 18% were non-productive. General conclusions and limits of the study: Most TCR sequences were observed very rarely across donors, whereas some public TCRs were present in many individuals. The only immune exposure information available for the cohort was CMV serostatus. When HLA alleles, especially DR and DQ, strongly co-occurred, attributing TCR associations to individual alleles was difficult. According to a later analysis, parvovirus B19, influenza, CMV and Epstein-Barr virus appeared linked to several top co-occurrence clusters. According to a later analysis, TCR association rates differed among HLA loci, with DRB1 alleles showing the most associated TCRs and HLA-C alleles showing the fewest. Because HLA typing was unavailable for some donors at each locus, only the typed subset was used in association tests. Correlated functional status among segregating V segments might reflect linkage disequilibrium, but an unknown experimental factor could not be ruled out. Some IMGT-functional V segments, including TRBV6-2 and TRBV6-3, could not be told apart with the 87-base-pair reads, so those segments were excluded. In a later genetic analysis, fewer N-insertions in productive TCRs were reported among donors in an Asian-associated ancestry cluster than the roughly 640-donor mean. Cytomegalovirus status was reported to be diagnosed by the classifier with high specificity and sensitivity in both the original and validation cohorts. In this cohort, only TCR beta chains were sequenced, and detectable features were limited by the absence of alpha or paired-chain data. The study gave a list of over 150 TCR beta chains associated with cytomegalovirus. In a later analysis, HLA-associated TCR beta chains showed more clonal expansion and lower generation probabilities than non-associated chains that were equally common. A later analysis found that most CMV-associated TCR beta chains appeared HLA-restricted, with HLA associations seemingly driven largely by CMV exposure. The authors suggested that the approach could potentially be generalized to other disease states and immunological phenotypes. A group of highly shared sequence variants was considered likely to be a technical artifact of the sequencing pipeline. A later analysis associated approximately 17,000 TCR beta sequences with specific HLA alleles at a false discovery rate of 0.05. A further reported finding was that TCR beta sequences accurately predicted the HLA-A and HLA-B alleles for most subjects in the first cohort. Roughly uniform sequencing depth across donors was assumed in presence/absence analyses, although this assumption may not hold. The earlier analysis of some 560 of the donors excluded around 17 rarely observed V segments, including chromosome 9 orphons, because counts were too low. A later genetic analysis associated a missense DCLRE1C variant with V-gene and J-gene trimming of TCR beta chains, and an independent cohort replicated the association. In an earlier analysis of fewer than 750 of the donors, most TCR beta V segments were observed in productive rearrangements about 90% or about 30% of the time, broadly matching IMGT annotations. In vitro tests confirmed that a few of the cytomegalovirus-associated TCR beta chains recognize cytomegalovirus antigens.

The cohort comprised hundreds of healthy bone marrow donors. At the time of sampling, all cohort members were nominally healthy, though unrecorded immune exposures were likely present. The donor was CMV seropositive and was included in the group of some 290 seropositive cohort members. Each donor provided a peripheral blood sample, and peripheral blood mononuclear cells were used for TCR beta sequencing. The Qiagen DNeasy Blood Extraction Kit was used to extract genomic DNA from the blood cell samples. The method was the immunoSEQ multiplex PCR assay. For the multiplex PCR, a mixture combining 60 forward primers for TCR Vbeta segments and 13 reverse primers for TCR Jbeta segments was used. The CDR3 region of rearranged TCR beta genes was amplified from genomic DNA by a multiplex PCR assay. The amplified TCR beta libraries were sequenced on the Illumina HiSeq System as 87-base-pair reads. In the source study's methods: A later analysis tallied around 80 million unique TCR beta chains across the 660 or so repertoires, and some 10 million of those chains were shared by two or more donors. Raw reads were error-corrected and collapsed into unique sequences by a nearest-neighbor algorithm in which closely related sequences were merged to remove PCR and sequencing errors. To assign V, D and J gene segments, CDR3 sequences were aligned to IMGT reference sequences. For a sequence to be retained, at least a six-nucleotide match to both a V gene segment and a J gene segment was required. Rearrangements were classified as productive when the CDR3 lacked stop codons and remained in frame with V and J, and all other rearrangements were classified as non-productive. Following IMGT convention, CDR3 was defined as the stretch from the second conserved V-encoded cysteine up to the conserved J-encoded phenylalanine. The earlier analysis of 500 to 600 of the donors excluded sequences that lacked an unambiguous match to a single V gene segment. An earlier analysis of some 610 of the donors called V segments functional above 56.7% productive rearrangements and segregating when the between-donor standard deviation exceeded 5%. A statistical classification framework was built for diagnosing cytomegalovirus status from the catalog of TCR beta chain sequences. A later analysis assigned V and J genes by comparing TCR nucleotide sequences with IMGT/GENE-DB human TR gene sequences. Using the TCRdist pipeline, a later analysis assigned CDR3 sequences along with most-parsimonious VDJ recombination scenarios. A later analysis defined each TCR beta chain by its CDR3 amino acid sequence plus V-gene family, and excluded reads lacking a unique V-gene family. As a way to deal with suspected cross-contamination and a sequencing artifact, a later analysis dropped 450 to 700 nucleotide sequences that were highly shared and had low generation probability. In a later analysis, a clonal expansion index was calculated for each public chain from normalized within-repertoire ranks of inferred template counts. A later analysis computed generation probabilities with a VDJ recombination model fitted to out-of-frame rearrangements, and checked the results against IGoR. In a later analysis, TCR-TCR, TCR-HLA and TCR-CMV co-occurrence was scored with hypergeometric tests, and a repertoire-size bias correction was applied to TCR pairs. In a later analysis, false discovery rates were estimated by permuting HLA or CMV assignments 20 times. In a later analysis, co-occurring TCRs were grouped using DBSCAN, with TCRdist sequence similarity added in when clustering inside HLA-allele-positive subsets. For co-occurrence clustering, repertoires with fewer than 30,000 or more than 120,000 public chains were excluded, along with five or six repertoires with anomalous nucleotide sharing. Imported from immuneACCESS, the table was reduced by TCRdb to in-frame sequences with V and J called. These copies leave out some clones; in studies compared against another copy, an unresolved V gene accounts for under half, and the cause of the remainder is not known. V and J calls and clone size are those listed in that table; D and trimming were worked out from the DNA. In this sample the table shows roughly 130,000 clones, 74% of which occur a single time. The top ten clonotypes cover 5.5% to 7.5% of the sample.

A remark on this clone: The antigen this receptor binds is unknown. The record has no base qualities; no much larger clone is one base away.

Inclusive of the bounding cysteine and phenylalanine, the CDR3 is 16 residues long. Only CDR3 DNA is held: 48 bases, read in frame from base 1. The V and J ends are trimmed by 1 base and 0 bases, leaving 11 bases between them. Looking up the germline V gene (reference sequence) yields CDR1 SEHNR and CDR2 FQNEAQ. The TCR sequence derives from a woman between 50 and 59 years old in good health and CMV-seropositive. The sample taken for sequencing was PBMCs. Recombination joined TRBV7-9 with TRBJ2-3, with the D gene call left open. In nucleotides, the sequence is TGTGCCAGCAGCTTAGATATGGTTCTAAGCACAGATACGCAGTATTTT. Translated, this is CASSLDMVLSTDTQYF.